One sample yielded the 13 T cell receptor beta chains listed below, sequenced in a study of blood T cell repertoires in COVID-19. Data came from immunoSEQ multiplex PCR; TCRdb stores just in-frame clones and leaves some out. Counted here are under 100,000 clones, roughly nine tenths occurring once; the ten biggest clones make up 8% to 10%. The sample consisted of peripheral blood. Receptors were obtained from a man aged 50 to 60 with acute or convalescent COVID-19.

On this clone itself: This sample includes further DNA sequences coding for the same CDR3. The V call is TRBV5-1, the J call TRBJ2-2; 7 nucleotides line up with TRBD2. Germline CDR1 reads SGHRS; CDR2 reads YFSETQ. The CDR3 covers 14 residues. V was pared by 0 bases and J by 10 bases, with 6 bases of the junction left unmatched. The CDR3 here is CASSLGGGKVELFF. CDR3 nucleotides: TGCGCCAGCAGCTTGGGCGGGGGTAAAGTGGAGCTGTTTTTT. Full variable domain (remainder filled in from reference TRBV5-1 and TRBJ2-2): KAGVTQTPRYLIKTRGQQVTLSCSPISGHRSVSWYQQTPGQGLQFLFEYFSETQRNKGNFPGRFSGRQFSNSRSEMNVSTLELGDSALYLCASSLGGGKVELFFGEGSRLTVL.

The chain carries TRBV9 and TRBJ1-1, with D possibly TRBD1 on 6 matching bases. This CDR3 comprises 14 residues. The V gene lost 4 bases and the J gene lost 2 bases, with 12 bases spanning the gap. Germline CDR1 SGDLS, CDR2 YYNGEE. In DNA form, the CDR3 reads TGTGCCAGCAGCATCCGACAGGCTAACACTGAAGCTTTCTTT. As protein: CASSIRQANTEAFF. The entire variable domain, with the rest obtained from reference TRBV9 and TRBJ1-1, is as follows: DSGVTQTPKHLITATGQRVTLRCSPRSGDLSVYWYQQSLDQGLQFLIQYYNGEERAKGNILERFSAQQFPDLHSELNLSSLELGDSALYFCASSIRQANTEAFFGQGTRLTVV.

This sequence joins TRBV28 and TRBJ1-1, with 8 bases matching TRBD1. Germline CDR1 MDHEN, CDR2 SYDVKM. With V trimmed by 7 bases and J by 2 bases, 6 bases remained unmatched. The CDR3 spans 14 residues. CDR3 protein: CASTLDRVNTEAFF. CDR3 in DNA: TGTGCCAGCACACTGGACAGGGTTAACACTGAAGCTTTCTTT.

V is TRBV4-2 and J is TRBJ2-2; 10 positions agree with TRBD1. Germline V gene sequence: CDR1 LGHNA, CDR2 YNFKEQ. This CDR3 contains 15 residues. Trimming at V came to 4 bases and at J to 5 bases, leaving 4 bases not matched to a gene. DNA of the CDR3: TGTGCCAGCAGCCCTTGGACAGGGGGGACCGGGGAGCTGTTTTTT. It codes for CASSPWTGGTGELFF.

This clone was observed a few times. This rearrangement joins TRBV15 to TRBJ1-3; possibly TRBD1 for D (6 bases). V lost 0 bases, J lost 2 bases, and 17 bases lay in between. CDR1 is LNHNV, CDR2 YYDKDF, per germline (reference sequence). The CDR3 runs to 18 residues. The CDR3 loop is CATSRDHSGGGPGNTIYF. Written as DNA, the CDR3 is TGTGCCACCAGCAGAGATCATAGTGGGGGGGGCCCTGGAAACACCATATATTTT.

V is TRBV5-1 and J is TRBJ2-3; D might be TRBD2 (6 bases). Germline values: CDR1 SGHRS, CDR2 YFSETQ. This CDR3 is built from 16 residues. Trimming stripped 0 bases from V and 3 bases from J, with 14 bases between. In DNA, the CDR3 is TGCGCCAGCAGCTTGGCCGGGCGGGGCCAAACAGATACGCAGTATTTT. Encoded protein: CASSLAGRGQTDTQYF.

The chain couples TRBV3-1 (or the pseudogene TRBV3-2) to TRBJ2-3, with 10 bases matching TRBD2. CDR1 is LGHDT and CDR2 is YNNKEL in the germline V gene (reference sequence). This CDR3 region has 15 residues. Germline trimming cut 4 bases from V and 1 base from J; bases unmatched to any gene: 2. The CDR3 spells CASSLAGGRTDTQYF. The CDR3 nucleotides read TGTGCCAGCAGCCTAGCGGGGGGCCGCACAGATACGCAGTATTTT.

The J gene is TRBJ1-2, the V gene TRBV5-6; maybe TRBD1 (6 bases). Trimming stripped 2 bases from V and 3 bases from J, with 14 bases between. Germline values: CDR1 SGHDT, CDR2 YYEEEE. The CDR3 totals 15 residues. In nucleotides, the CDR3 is TGTGCCAGCAGCTTACAGGGCAGGGTGGACTATGGCTACACCTTC. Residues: CASSLQGRVDYGYTF.

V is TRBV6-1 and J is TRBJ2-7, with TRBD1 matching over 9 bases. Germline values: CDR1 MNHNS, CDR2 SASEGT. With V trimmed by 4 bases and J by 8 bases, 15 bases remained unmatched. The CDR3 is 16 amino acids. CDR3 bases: TGTGCCAGCAGTGCCGGGACAGGGCCATCCCCAGCCAAGCAGTACTTC. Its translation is CASSAGTGPSPAKQYF.

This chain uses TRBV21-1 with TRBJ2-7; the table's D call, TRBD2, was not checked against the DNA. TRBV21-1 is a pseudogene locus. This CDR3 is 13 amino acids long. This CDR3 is CASRTQRGNEQYV. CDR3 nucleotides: TGTGCCAGCAGAACCCAGCGGGGTAACGAGCAGTACGTC.

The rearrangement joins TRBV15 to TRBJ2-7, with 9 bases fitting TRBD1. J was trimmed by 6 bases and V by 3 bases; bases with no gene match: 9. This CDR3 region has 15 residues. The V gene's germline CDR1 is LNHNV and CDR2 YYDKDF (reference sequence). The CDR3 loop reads CATSSQDRGGVEQYF. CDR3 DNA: TGTGCCACCAGCAGCCAAGACAGGGGGGGAGTCGAGCAGTACTTC.

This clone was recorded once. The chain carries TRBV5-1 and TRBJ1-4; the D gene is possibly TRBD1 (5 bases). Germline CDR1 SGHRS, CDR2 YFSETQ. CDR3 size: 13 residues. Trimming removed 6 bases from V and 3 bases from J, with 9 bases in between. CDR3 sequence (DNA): TGCGCCAGCACGGCAGGGCCTAATGAAAAACTGTTTTTT. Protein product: CASTAGPNEKLFF. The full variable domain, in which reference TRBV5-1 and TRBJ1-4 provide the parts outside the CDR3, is KAGVTQTPRYLIKTRGQQVTLSCSPISGHRSVSWYQQTPGQGLQFLFEYFSETQRNKGNFPGRFSGRQFSNSRSEMNVSTLELGDSALYLCASTAGPNEKLFFGSGTQLSVL.

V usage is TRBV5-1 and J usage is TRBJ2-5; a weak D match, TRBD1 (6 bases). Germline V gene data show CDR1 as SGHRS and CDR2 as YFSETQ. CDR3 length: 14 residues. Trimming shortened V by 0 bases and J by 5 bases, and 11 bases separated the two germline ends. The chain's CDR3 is CASSLGGTRETQYF. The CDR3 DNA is TGCGCCAGCAGCTTGGGGGGGACAAGGGAGACCCAGTACTTC. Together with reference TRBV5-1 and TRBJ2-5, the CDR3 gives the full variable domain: KAGVTQTPRYLIKTRGQQVTLSCSPISGHRSVSWYQQTPGQGLQFLFEYFSETQRNKGNFPGRFSGRQFSNSRSEMNVSTLELGDSALYLCASSLGGTRETQYFGPGTRLLVL.